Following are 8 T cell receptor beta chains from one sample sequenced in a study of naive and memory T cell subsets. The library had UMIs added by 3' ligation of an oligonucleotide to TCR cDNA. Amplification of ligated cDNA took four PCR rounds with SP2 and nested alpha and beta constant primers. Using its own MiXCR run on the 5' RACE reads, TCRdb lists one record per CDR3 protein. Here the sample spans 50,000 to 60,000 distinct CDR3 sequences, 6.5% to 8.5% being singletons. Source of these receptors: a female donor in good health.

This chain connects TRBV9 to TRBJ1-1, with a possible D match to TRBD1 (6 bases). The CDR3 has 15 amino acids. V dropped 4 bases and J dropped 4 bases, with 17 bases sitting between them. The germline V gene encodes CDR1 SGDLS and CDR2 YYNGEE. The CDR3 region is CASSSRGGGPTEAFF. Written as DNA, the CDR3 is TGTGCCAGCAGCTCGAGGGGGGGGGGTCCCACTGAAGCTTTCTTT.

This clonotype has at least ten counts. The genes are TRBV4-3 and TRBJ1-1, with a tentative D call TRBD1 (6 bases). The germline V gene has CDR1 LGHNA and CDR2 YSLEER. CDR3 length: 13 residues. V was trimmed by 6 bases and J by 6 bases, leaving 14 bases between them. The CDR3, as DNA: TGCGCCAGCAGGGGCAGGGGTCGGGCTGAAGCTTTCTTT. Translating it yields CASRGRGRAEAFF.

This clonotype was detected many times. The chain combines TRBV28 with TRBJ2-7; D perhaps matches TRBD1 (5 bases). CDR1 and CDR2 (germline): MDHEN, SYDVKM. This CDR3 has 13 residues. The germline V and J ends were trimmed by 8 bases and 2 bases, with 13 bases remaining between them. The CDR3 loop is CASVDKPPYEQYF. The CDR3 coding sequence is TGTGCCAGCGTGGACAAACCCCCCTACGAGCAGTACTTC. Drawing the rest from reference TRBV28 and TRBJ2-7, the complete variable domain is DVKVTQSSRYLVKRTGEKVFLECVQDMDHENMFWYRQDPGLGLRLIYFSYDVKMKEKGDIPEGYSVSREKKERFSLILESASTNQTSMYLCASVDKPPYEQYFGPGTRLTVT.

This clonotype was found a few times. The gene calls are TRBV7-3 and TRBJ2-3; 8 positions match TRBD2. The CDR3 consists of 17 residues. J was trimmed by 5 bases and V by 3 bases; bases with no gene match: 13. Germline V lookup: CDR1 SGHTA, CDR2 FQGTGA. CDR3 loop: CASSFDPDSGTRDTQYF. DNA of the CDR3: TGTGCCAGCAGCTTCGACCCAGATTCCGGGACTAGAGATACGCAGTATTTT.

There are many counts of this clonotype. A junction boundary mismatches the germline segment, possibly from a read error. CDR3 coding DNA: TGCAGTGCTAGACGCCCTCCTGGGAACTCTGAAGCTTTCTTT. Amino acid sequence: CSARRPPGNSEAFF. The chain carries TRBV20-1 and TRBJ1-1, with unresolved D. Germline V lookup: CDR1 DFQATT, CDR2 SNEGSKA (reference sequence). The CDR3 runs to 14 residues.

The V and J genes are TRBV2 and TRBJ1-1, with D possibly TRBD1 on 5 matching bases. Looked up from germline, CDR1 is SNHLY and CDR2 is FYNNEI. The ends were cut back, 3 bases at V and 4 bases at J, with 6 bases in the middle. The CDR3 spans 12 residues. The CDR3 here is CASSEGVTEAFF. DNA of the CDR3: TGTGCCAGCAGTGAGGGGGTCACTGAAGCTTTCTTT.

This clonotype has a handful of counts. CDR3 DNA: TGTGCCAGCAGTTTACGAACAGATACGCAGTATTTT. It translates to CASSLRTDTQYF. The chain employs TRBV28 and TRBJ2-3, with D hard to call. Germline V lookup: CDR1 MDHEN, CDR2 SYDVKM. CDR3 length: 12 residues. The V end lost 2 bases, the J end lost 3 bases, and 3 bases lay between the germline ends. The variable domain in full, with the rest retrieved from reference TRBV28 and TRBJ2-3, is DVKVTQSSRYLVKRTGEKVFLECVQDMDHENMFWYRQDPGLGLRLIYFSYDVKMKEKGDIPEGYSVSREKKERFSLILESASTNQTSMYLCASSLRTDTQYFGPGTRLTVL.

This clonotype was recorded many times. CDR3 residues: CASSSSYSNQPQHF. The CDR3 nucleotides are TGTGCCAGCAGTTCTAGCTATAGCAATCAGCCCCAGCATTTT. The chain recombines TRBV12-3 or TRBV12-4 with TRBJ1-5; D remains unclear. The CDR3 is made up of 14 amino acids. V lost 4 bases and J lost 0, with 7 bases in between.